Below, one T cell receptor (beta chain) is given with its context. This beta chain represents an off-target read in a library built for alpha chains; its size is of limited meaning. This sample is drawn from a study of spatial heterogeneity in lung cancer. Time point here: sample taken at primary tumor resection. The sequenced material consisted of unsorted whole RNA from tumor, nontumor lung or frozen PBMC. Using its own MiXCR run on the 5' RACE reads, TCRdb lists one record per CDR3 protein. The repertoire holds about 11,000 distinct CDR3 sequences, with approximately 3.5% as singletons. The V gene's germline CDR1 is MNHEY and CDR2 SVGEGT. The CDR3 covers 18 residues. Germline trimming cut 2 bases from V and 1 base from J; bases unmatched to any gene: 7.

V gene TRBV6-2 or TRBV6-3 combines with J gene TRBJ2-3; 12 bases map to TRBD2. The source was PBMCs, collected at surgery. This sequence originates from a female donor with early-stage non-small cell lung cancer. The CDR3 protein is CASSYRLAGVAGTDTQYF. The CDR3 nucleotides are TGTGCCAGCAGTTACAGACTAGCGGGAGTAGCGGGCACAGATACGCAGTATTTT.